Shown below are 19 T cell receptor beta chains from a single sample sequenced in a study of radiotherapy plus CTLA-4 blockade in lung cancer. Using immunoSEQ multiplex PCR, the repertoire was profiled, and TCRdb retains in-frame clones only, with some absent. The data show 56,000 or so clones, roughly 80% seen once. Specimen: peripheral blood, collected from a patient treated with radiotherapy plus ipilimumab. All receptors come from a human donor with non-small cell lung cancer who had a complete response to radiotherapy plus ipilimumab.

The chain employs TRBV6-5 and TRBJ1-5, with 8 bases identical to TRBD1. Losses at the gene ends were 4 bases for V and 4 bases for J; bases not matched to a gene: 3. The CDR3 loop spans 14 amino acids. Germline assignment: CDR1 MNHEY and CDR2 SVGAGI. The CDR3 region has the DNA TGTGCCAGCAGTTTTACAGGGGGAAATCAGCCCCAGCATTTT. This sequence encodes CASSFTGGNQPQHF.

This chain joins TRBV9 and TRBJ2-5; the D gene is possibly TRBD1 (5 bases). The germline CDR1 and CDR2 sequences are SGDLS and YYNGEE. This CDR3 contains 13 residues. V was shortened by 4 bases and J by 2 bases, with 9 bases between the two germline ends. In DNA form, the CDR3 reads TGTGCCAGCAGCCGAAGGGGACAAGAGACCCAGTACTTC. Protein sequence: CASSRRGQETQYF.

The chain is built from TRBV6-5 and TRBJ1-1; possible D gene TRBD1, 5 bases. Per germline, CDR1 MNHEY and CDR2 SVGAGI. V lost 5 bases and J 0 bases, leaving 7 bases between the germline ends. The CDR3 consists of 13 residues. CDR3 loop: CASSRQMNTEAFF. The CDR3 DNA sequence: TGTGCCAGCAGTCGACAGATGAACACTGAAGCTTTCTTT.

The genes are TRBV5-8 and TRBJ2-1; no clear D. Germline V gene sequence: CDR1 SGHTS, CDR2 YDEGEE. CDR3 length: 19 residues. Between the trimmed V and J ends, which lost 0 bases and 0 bases, there was a span of 19 bases. CDR3 protein: CASSLEVWAGPSSYNEQFF. CDR3 nucleotide sequence: TGTGCCAGCAGCTTGGAAGTTTGGGCTGGGCCCAGCTCCTACAATGAGCAGTTCTTC.

The chain combines TRBV5-6 with TRBJ1-6; D might be TRBD1 (5 bases). The CDR3 sequence is 16 residues long. The germline V and J ends were trimmed by 1 base and 10 bases, with 18 bases remaining between them. The germline gives CDR1 SGHDT, CDR2 YYEEEE. The CDR3 loop is CASSLSTGSFGSPLHF. The CDR3 coding sequence is TGTGCCAGCAGCTTGAGCACAGGCTCGTTTGGGTCACCCCTCCACTTT.

This chain joins TRBV7-8 and TRBJ2-1; tentatively, D is TRBD2 (7 bases). CDR1 and CDR2 (germline): SGHVS, FQNEAQ. V shed 3 bases and J shed 8 bases, with 17 bases lying between them. The CDR3 covers 15 residues. The CDR3: CASSFPRGAWDEQFF. CDR3 nucleotides: TGTGCCAGCAGCTTCCCCCGGGGGGCGTGGGATGAGCAGTTCTTC.

The rearrangement joins TRBV5-4 to TRBJ1-6; 7 bases fit TRBD1. Germline V lookup: CDR1 SGHNT, CDR2 YYREEE (reference sequence). Trimming took 4 bases from V and 6 from J; bases not matched to a gene: 4. This CDR3 has 14 amino acids. The CDR3 spells CASSTRQGNSPLHF. The DNA for the CDR3 is TGTGCCAGCAGCACTAGACAGGGTAATTCACCCCTCCACTTT. The full variable domain, with the rest looked up from reference TRBV5-4 and TRBJ1-6, is ETGVTQSPTHLIKTRGQQVTLRCSSQSGHNTVSWYQQALGQGPQFIFQYYREEENGRGNFPPRFSGLQFPNYSSELNVNALELDDSALYLCASSTRQGNSPLHFGNGTRLTVT.

V gene TRBV7-2 combines with J gene TRBJ1-1; possible D gene TRBD1, 5 bases. Trimming removed 5 bases from V and 10 bases from J, with 14 bases in between. Germline values: CDR1 SGHTA, CDR2 FQGNSA. The CDR3 is made up of 12 amino acids. The CDR3 nucleotides read TGTGCCAGCAGCCCATCAGGGATGTCAGCTTTCTTT. Amino acids: CASSPSGMSAFF.

The chain couples TRBV5-1 to TRBJ1-4; possibly TRBD1 for D (5 bases). Deletions cut 1 base from V and 4 bases from J, with 11 bases between. The CDR3 has 15 amino acids. Germline values: CDR1 SGHRS, CDR2 YFSETQ. CDR3 coding DNA: TGCGCCAGCAGCTTGTTGACAGAGAGTAATGAAAAACTGTTTTTT. Amino acids: CASSLLTESNEKLFF.

V gene TRBV19 combines with J gene TRBJ2-1; 7 bases line up with TRBD2. After removal of 3 bases from V and 6 bases from J, the junction contained 8 bases not matched to a gene. The CDR3 has 15 residues. Germline V gives CDR1 LNHDA, CDR2 SQIVND (reference sequence). CDR3 protein: CASSMGREAGNEQFF. CDR3 nucleotides: TGTGCCAGTAGTATGGGGAGGGAGGCGGGCAATGAGCAGTTCTTC.

This clone was recorded once. This chain connects TRBV30 to TRBJ2-1, with TRBD1 identical over 8 bases. Germline trimming cut 2 bases from V and 4 bases from J; bases unmatched to any gene: 7. The CDR3 extends over 15 amino acids. Germline V CDR1 and CDR2: GTSNPN, SVGIG (reference sequence). CDR3 nucleotides: TGTGCCTGGAGTCCCCCGGGACAGGTATACAATGAGCAGTTCTTC. As protein: CAWSPPGQVYNEQFF.

The chain is built from TRBV2 and TRBJ2-3, with 7 bases fitting TRBD2. Trimming at V came to 6 bases and at J to 0 bases, leaving 3 bases not matched to a gene. Germline values: CDR1 SNHLY, CDR2 FYNNEI. This CDR3 contains 14 residues. CDR3 nucleotides: TGTGCCAGCAGGCTAGCGGAAAGCACAGATACGCAGTATTTT. Protein: CASRLAESTDTQYF.

The gene calls are TRBV7-8 and TRBJ1-1, with a possible D match to TRBD1 (6 bases). The CDR3 runs to 18 residues. The V end lost 5 bases, the J end lost 1 base, and 23 bases lay between the germline ends. From germline, CDR1 is SGHVS and CDR2 FQNEAQ. The CDR3 is CASSPPAVFRGKNTEAFF. CDR3 bases: TGTGCCAGCAGCCCCCCAGCCGTTTTCAGGGGCAAGAACACTGAAGCTTTCTTT.

This chain uses TRBV9 with TRBJ2-3, with unresolved D. V was pared by 0 bases and J by 5 bases, with 4 bases between. This CDR3 contains 12 residues. CDR1 and CDR2 (germline): SGDLS, YYNGEE. CDR3 sequence reads: CASSVAEDTQYF. The CDR3 DNA follows: TGTGCCAGCAGCGTAGCAGAAGATACGCAGTATTTT.

The genes are TRBV25-1 and TRBJ2-4; D gene uncertain. Germline V gives CDR1 MGHDK, CDR2 SYGVNS. This CDR3 region has 11 residues. V was shortened by 5 bases and J by 7 bases, with 6 bases between the two germline ends. The CDR3 region has the DNA TGTGCCAGCAGTTTGCGGAACATTCAGTACTTC. This translates into CASSLRNIQYF.

This clone was seen a handful of times. CDR3: CASSSGGNQPQHF. In DNA form, the CDR3 reads TGTGCCAGTAGCTCCGGAGGGAATCAGCCCCAGCATTTT. The V call is TRBV19, the J call TRBJ1-5; D ambiguous. CDR3 length: 13 residues. Germline CDR1 and CDR2: LNHDA and SQIVND (reference sequence). The ends were cut back, 6 bases at V and 4 bases at J, with 10 bases in the middle.

The chain combines TRBV10-3 with TRBJ1-3; the match to TRBD1 covers 7 bases. The V gene's germline CDR1 is ENHRY and CDR2 SYGVKD. The J segment lost 0 bases and the V segment lost 2 bases, leaving 7 bases of the junction unmatched. The CDR3 loop spans 17 amino acids. The CDR3, as DNA: TGTGCCATCAGTGAGGCACCGGGACAGAACTCTGGAAACACCATATATTTT. Its protein is CAISEAPGQNSGNTIYF.

This clone was seen a handful of times. The J gene is TRBJ1-2, the V gene TRBV5-4; D unclear. The CDR3 sequence is 13 residues long. The germline gives CDR1 SGHNT, CDR2 YYREEE (reference sequence). Trimming cost V 1 base and J 6 bases, with 10 bases left between them. The CDR3 coding sequence is TGTGCCAGCAGCTTGTGGTCAGCGGATGGCTACACCTTC. Protein sequence: CASSLWSADGYTF.

The gene calls are TRBV5-1 and TRBJ2-3; maybe TRBD1 (6 bases). Trimming stripped 4 bases from V and 5 bases from J, with 20 bases between. Germline V gives CDR1 SGHRS, CDR2 YFSETQ. This CDR3 has 16 residues. CDR3 sequence: CASSASGTNQGDTQYF. The CDR3, as DNA: TGCGCCAGCAGCGCTTCCGGGACAAATCAAGGAGATACGCAGTATTTT.